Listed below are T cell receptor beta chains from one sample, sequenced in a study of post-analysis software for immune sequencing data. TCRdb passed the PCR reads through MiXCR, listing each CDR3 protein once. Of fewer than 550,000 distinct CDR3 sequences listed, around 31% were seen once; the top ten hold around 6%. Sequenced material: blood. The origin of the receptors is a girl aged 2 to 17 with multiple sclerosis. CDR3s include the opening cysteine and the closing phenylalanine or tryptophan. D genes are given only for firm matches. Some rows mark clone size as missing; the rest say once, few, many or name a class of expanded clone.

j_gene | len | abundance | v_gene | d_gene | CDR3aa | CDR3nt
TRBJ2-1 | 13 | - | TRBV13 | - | CASSRTSGNVQFF | TGTGCCAGCAGCCGGACTTCTGGCAATGTGCAGTTCTTC
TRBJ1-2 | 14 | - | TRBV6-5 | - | CASSYSTGTYGYTF | TGTGCCAGCAGTTACAGTACAGGGACCTATGGCTACACCTTC
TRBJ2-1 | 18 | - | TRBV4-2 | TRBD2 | CASSQDGTSGVPYNEQFF | TGTGCCAGCAGCCAAGACGGAACTAGCGGGGTGCCCTACAATGAGCAGTTCTTC
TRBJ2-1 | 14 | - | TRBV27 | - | CASSLGDIRDEQFF | TGTGCCAGCAGTTTAGGCGATATTAGAGATGAGCAGTTCTTC
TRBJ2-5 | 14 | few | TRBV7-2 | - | CASSPKRYQETQYF | TGTGCCAGCAGCCCGAAGCGGTACCAAGAGACCCAGTACTTC
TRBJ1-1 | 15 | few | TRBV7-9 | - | CASSLVGNMNTEAFF | TGTGCCAGCAGCTTAGTCGGCAACATGAACACTGAAGCTTTCTTT
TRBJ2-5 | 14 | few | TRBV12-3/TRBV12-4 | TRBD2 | CASTQRGGPETQYF | TGTGCCAGCACCCAGCGGGGGGGCCCAGAGACCCAGTACTTC
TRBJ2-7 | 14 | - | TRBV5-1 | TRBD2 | CASRALAGYYEQYF | TGCGCCAGCCGCGCGCTAGCGGGTTACTACGAGCAGTACTTC
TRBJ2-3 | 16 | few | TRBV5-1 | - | CASSLGETGGHSTQYF | TGCGCCAGCAGCTTGGGTGAGACGGGGGGCCATTCTACGCAGTATTTT
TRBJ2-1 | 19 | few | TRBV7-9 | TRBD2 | CASSSPFGTSGGADNEQFF | TGTGCCAGCAGCTCACCCTTTGGGACTAGCGGGGGGGCGGACAATGAGCAGTTCTTC
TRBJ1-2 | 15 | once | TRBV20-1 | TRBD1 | CSPRLTGRGFYGYTF | TGCAGTCCTAGATTGACAGGCAGGGGGTTTTATGGCTACACCTTC
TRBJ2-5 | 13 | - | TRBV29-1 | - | CSARREFRETQYF | TGCAGCGCCCGTAGGGAATTTCGGGAGACCCAGTACTTC
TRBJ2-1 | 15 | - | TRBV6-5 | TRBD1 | CASRSGQGGYNEQCF | TGTGCCAGCAGGTCGGGACAGGGAGGTTACAATGAGCAGTGCTTC
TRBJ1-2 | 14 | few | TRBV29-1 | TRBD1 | CSVNSRGRDYGYTF | TGCAGCGTAAACTCCAGGGGGCGCGACTATGGCTACACCTTC
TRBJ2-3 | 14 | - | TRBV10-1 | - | CASGGGGFTDTQYF | TGCGCCAGCGGAGGTGGAGGCTTCACAGATACGCAGTATTTT
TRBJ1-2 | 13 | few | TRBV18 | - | CASSPPQKYGYTF | TGTGCCAGCTCACCACCGCAGAAATATGGCTACACCTTC
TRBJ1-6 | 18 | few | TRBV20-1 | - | CSAPINRVGGVGNSPLHF | TGCAGTGCTCCGATCAACAGGGTGGGAGGAGTCGGTAATTCACCCCTCCACTTT
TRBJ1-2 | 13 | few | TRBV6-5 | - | CASSYDAGRGYTF | TGTGCCAGCAGTTACGATGCGGGCAGAGGCTACACCTTC
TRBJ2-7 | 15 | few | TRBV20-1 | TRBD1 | CSARDQQGDYWEQYF | TGCAGTGCTAGAGATCAACAGGGGGATTATTGGGAGCAGTACTTC
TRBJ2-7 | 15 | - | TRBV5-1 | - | CASSLEGSDGYEQYF | TGCGCCAGCAGCTTGGAGGGGTCTGATGGCTACGAGCAGTACTTC
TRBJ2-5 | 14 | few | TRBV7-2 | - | CASSLVGLAETQYF | TGTGCCAGCAGCTTAGTAGGTCTCGCAGAGACCCAGTACTTC
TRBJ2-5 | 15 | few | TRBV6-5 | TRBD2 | CAGSYSLAGVETQYF | TGTGCCGGCAGTTACAGTCTAGCGGGGGTAGAGACCCAGTACTTC
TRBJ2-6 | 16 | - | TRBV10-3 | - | CAISETGGFGANVRTF | TGTGCCATCAGTGAGACTGGGGGGTTTGGGGCCAACGTCCGGACTTTC
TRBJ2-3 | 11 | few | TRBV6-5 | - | CASKTVDTQYF | TGTGCCAGCAAGACAGTAGATACGCAGTATTTT
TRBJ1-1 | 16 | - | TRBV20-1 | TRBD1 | CSARGVPGQSNTEAFF | TGCAGTGCTAGGGGGGTCCCGGGACAGAGCAACACTGAAGCTTTCTTT
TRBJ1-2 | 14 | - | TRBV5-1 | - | CASSLGDERGGYTF | TGCGCCAGCAGCTTGGGGGACGAACGGGGCGGCTACACCTTC
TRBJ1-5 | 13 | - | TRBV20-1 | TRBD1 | CSARPTGRQPQHF | TGCAGTGCTAGACCGACAGGGCGTCAGCCCCAGCATTTT
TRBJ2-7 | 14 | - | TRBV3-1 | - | CASSPQFGAYEQYF | TGTGCCAGCAGCCCTCAATTTGGGGCCTACGAGCAGTACTTC
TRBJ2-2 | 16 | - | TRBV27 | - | CASSLLARENTGELFF | TGTGCCAGCAGTTTATTAGCGAGGGAAAACACCGGGGAGCTGTTTTTT
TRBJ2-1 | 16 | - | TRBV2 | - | CASSEYRGQGGNEQFF | TGTGCCAGCAGTGAATATAGAGGGCAGGGGGGCAATGAGCAGTTCTTC
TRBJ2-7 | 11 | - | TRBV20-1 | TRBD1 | CSASDRAEQYF | TGCAGTGCAAGCGACAGGGCCGAGCAGTACTTC
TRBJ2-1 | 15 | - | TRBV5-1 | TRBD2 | CASSKTSGAGNEQFF | TGCGCCAGCAGCAAGACTAGCGGGGCGGGAAATGAGCAGTTCTTC
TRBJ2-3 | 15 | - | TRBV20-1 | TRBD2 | CSASPLAGGPDTQYF | TGCAGTGCTTCCCCCCTAGCGGGGGGGCCTGATACGCAGTATTTT
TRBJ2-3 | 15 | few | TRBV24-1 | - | CATSDFRDSTDTQYF | TGTGCCACCAGTGATTTCCGGGACAGCACAGATACGCAGTATTTT
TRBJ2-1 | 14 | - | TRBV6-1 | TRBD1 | CASSATGLVNEQFF | TGTGCCAGCAGTGCGACAGGGTTAGTCAATGAGCAGTTCTTC
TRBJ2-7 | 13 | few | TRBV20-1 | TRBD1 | CSAPTGVGYEQYF | TGCAGTGCCCCGACAGGGGTCGGCTACGAGCAGTACTTC
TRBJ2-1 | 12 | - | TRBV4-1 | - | CASSQDGRGRFF | TGCGCCAGTAGCCAAGACGGCCGTGGACGGTTCTTC
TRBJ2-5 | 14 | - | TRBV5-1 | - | CASSPVDFRETQYF | TGCGCCAGCAGCCCCGTGGACTTCAGGGAGACCCAGTACTTC
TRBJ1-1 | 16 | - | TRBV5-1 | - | CASRSGVPSLNTEAFF | TGCGCCAGCCGGTCGGGAGTCCCCTCCTTAAACACTGAAGCTTTCTTT
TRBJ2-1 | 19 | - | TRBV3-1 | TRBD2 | CASSHSSGGAESSYNEQFF | TGTGCCAGCAGCCATTCTAGCGGGGGGGCCGAAAGCTCCTACAATGAGCAGTTCTTC
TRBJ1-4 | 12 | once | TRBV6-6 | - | CASSQNNEKLFF | TGTGCCAGCAGTCAGAATAATGAAAAACTGTTTTTT
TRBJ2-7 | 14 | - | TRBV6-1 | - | CASSGQEGPYEQYF | TGTGCCAGCAGTGGACAGGAGGGCCCTTACGAGCAGTACTTC
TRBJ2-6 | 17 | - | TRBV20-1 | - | CSARVLGRRSGANVLTF | TGCAGTGCTAGAGTCCTCGGACGCCGCTCTGGGGCCAACGTCCTGACTTTC
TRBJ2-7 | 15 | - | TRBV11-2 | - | CASRDLAGRPYEQYF | TGTGCCAGCAGGGACCTGGCAGGGAGGCCTTACGAGCAGTACTTC
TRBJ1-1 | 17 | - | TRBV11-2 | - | CASSLNIGVTGNTEAFF | TGTGCCAGCAGCCTTAACATTGGGGTGACAGGGAACACTGAAGCTTTCTTT
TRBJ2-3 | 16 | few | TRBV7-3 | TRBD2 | CASSTLAGGARDTQYF | TGTGCCAGCAGCACCCTAGCGGGGGGGGCCAGGGATACGCAGTATTTT
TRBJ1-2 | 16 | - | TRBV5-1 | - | CASSLVELAENYGYTF | TGCGCCAGCAGCTTGGTTGAGCTTGCCGAGAACTATGGCTACACCTTC
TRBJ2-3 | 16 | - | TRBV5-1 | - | CASSLAVAGDTDTQYF | TGCGCCAGCAGCTTGGCCGTCGCGGGGGACACAGATACACAGTATTTT
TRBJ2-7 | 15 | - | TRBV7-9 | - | CASSLVGRGAHEQYF | TGTGCCAGCAGCTTAGTCGGCAGGGGGGCCCACGAGCAGTACTTC
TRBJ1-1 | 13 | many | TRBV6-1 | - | CASTGPMNTEAFF | TGTGCCAGCACCGGTCCCATGAACACTGAAGCTTTCTTT
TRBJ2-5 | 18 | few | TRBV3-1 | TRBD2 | CASSPHTGLAGTAETQYF | TGTGCCAGCAGCCCTCATACGGGACTAGCGGGGACCGCAGAGACCCAGTACTTC
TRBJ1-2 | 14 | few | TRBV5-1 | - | CASSLVPGNYGYTF | TGCGCCAGCAGCTTGGTCCCGGGAAACTATGGCTACACCTTC
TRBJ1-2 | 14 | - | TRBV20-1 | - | CSARGDGGYYGYTF | TGCAGTGCTAGAGGGGACGGGGGATACTATGGCTACACCTTC
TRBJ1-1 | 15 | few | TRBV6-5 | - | CASSYSTGPNTEAFF | TGTGCCAGCAGTTACTCGACGGGGCCTAACACTGAAGCTTTCTTT
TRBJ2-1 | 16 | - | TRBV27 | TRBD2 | CASSPGTSVLQNEQFF | TGTGCCAGCAGTCCCGGGACTAGCGTACTACAGAATGAGCAGTTCTTC
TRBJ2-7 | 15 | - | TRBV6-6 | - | CASSGESRSPYEQYF | TGTGCCAGCAGTGGGGAGTCTCGAAGCCCCTACGAGCAGTACTTC
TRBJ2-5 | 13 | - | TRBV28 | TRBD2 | CASSSPPGGEQYF | TGTGCCAGCAGTTCACCACCGGGGGGAGAGCAGTACTTC
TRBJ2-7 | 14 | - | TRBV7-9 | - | CASSLTLPPYEQYF | TGTGCCAGCAGCTTAACCCTTCCCCCCTACGAGCAGTACTTC
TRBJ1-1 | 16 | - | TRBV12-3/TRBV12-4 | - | CASSSYFGGSSTEAFF | TGTGCCAGCAGTTCTTATTTTGGGGGCTCCTCGACTGAAGCTTTCTTT